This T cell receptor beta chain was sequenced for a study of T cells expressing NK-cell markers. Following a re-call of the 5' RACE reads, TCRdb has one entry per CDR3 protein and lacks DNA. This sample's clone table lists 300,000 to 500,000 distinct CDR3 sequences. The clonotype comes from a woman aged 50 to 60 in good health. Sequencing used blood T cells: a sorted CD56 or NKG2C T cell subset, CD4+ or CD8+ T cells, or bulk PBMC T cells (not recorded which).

The CDR3 reads CASSRGRRKETQYF. The chain links TRBV6-5 to TRBJ2-5; there is no DNA to check the TCRdb D call of TRBD1. CDR1 is MNHEY and CDR2 is SVGAGI in the germline V gene. This CDR3 contains 14 residues.